The present TCR beta chain was sequenced within a study of blood T cell repertoires in COVID-19. Study details: The study drew acute and convalescent COVID-19 samples from the United States, Italy and Spain. Sources were T cells, B-cell-depleted T cells, or PBMCs; the material itself was cDNA or gDNA.

This CDR3 has 16 residues. CDR1 and CDR2 (germline): SGDLS, YYNGEE. Trimming at V came to 1 base and at J to 5 bases, leaving 9 bases not matched to a gene. Enrollees, roughly 18 to 89 years old, lived in 24 US areas. In assigning cohorts, the study relied on participant-reported clinical history. Sequencing was performed with immunoSEQ multiplex PCR; in TCRdb, only in-frame clones are kept and a portion is missing. The sample has 190,000 or so clones; 87% are singletons. The clonotype comes from a woman aged 25 to 39 who had recovered from COVID-19. The chain uses TRBV9 and TRBJ1-2; TRBD1 matches at 9 bases. What was sequenced was PBMCs or T cells enriched from blood (not recorded which). In DNA, the CDR3 is TGTGCCAGCAGCGTAACTCGGGACAGGGATACGTATGGCTACACCTTC. Encoded protein: CASSVTRDRDTYGYTF.